Described below is a single T cell receptor beta chain sequence and its context. Its antigen is still unknown. No base-level quality is on record; no much larger clone is a single base apart. V is pruned by 7 bases and J by 6 bases, leaving 6 bases of the junction without a gene match. The cysteine opens and the phenylalanine closes a CDR3 of 13 amino acids. The DNA shown is the 39-base CDR3, in frame from base 1. Collaborating institutions collected whole blood in K2EDTA tubes following their own protocols. For TCRbeta analysis, collaborators shipped samples as frozen whole blood, isolated PBMCs, or DNA extracted from either of those sample types. The data originate from a study of blood T cell repertoires in COVID-19 (dated by TCRdb to about 2020). Background on the whole study: Samples covering the acute and convalescent phases of COVID-19 were provided by collaborators in the United States, Italy and Spain. The prospective study material was composed of cDNA or gDNA derived from T cells, B-cell-depleted T cells, or PBMCs. Deeply sampled blood TCRbeta repertoires from subjects exposed to, actively infected with, or recovered from COVID-19 were included in the dataset. The repertoires were made available in a free public database intended to serve as a resource for research on the immune response to SARS-CoV-2. Samples were obtained from the ongoing ImmuneRACE study (first 160 participants) and from 1,254 subjects provided by 6 global collaborators. Nearly every sample came with metadata listing a de-identified subject ID, COVID-19 status, age in years and sex. Where HLA class I and class II types were available, the types were taken from metadata supplied by the sample provider, not from assay-based typing. The study at large found these results: The quantity of clinical and demographic metadata differed by source and by participant and was supplied without curation.

TCRbeta CDR3 regions were amplified from genomic DNA using the immunoSEQ Assay, a bias-controlled multiplex PCR. As for the original processing: Nucleated cell counts per sample were estimated from amplification of reference gene primers within the assay. Sequence reads were collapsed and filtered to measure the absolute abundance of every unique TCRbeta CDR3 rearrangement. For each sample, productive Simpson clonality was calculated by taking the square root of Simpson's diversity index across productive rearrangements. In TCRdb, the immuneACCESS table is reduced to in-frame sequences with V and J assigned. These tables do not hold every clone; where another copy was compared, an unresolved V gene accounts for under half, and the others remain unexplained. Clonal size and the V and J genes are those of that table, whereas D and trimming came from the DNA. The sample profile shows about 160,000 clones; approximately 91% of them were found once. Of the sample, roughly 2.3% is held by the ten largest clones.

The sequence is built from TRBV12-3 or TRBV12-4 and TRBJ1-5; TRBD1 matches 7 bases in the middle. Sequencing was carried out using peripheral blood. The sequence came from a young man with acute or convalescent COVID-19. The DNA sequence is TGTGCCAGCAATGACAGGGAAGGTCAGCCCCAGCATTTT. This encodes CASNDREGQPQHF.